This T cell receptor beta chain comes out of a study of blood T cell repertoires in COVID-19. Study background: Samples of COVID-19 (acute and convalescent) were obtained from the United States, Italy and Spain. PBMCs, B-cell-depleted T cells, or T cells were the source of the cDNA or gDNA that made up the material.

Authors' analysis steps: The authors estimated nucleated cell counts from reference gene primer amplification. The table came from immunoSEQ multiplex PCR; TCRdb's copy has only in-frame clones and leaves some out. V and J calls and clone size are copied from that table; D and trimming were computed from the DNA. The sample holds roughly 200,000 clones, around 85% seen once. Specimen: peripheral blood. The sequence derives from a man aged 60 to 69 with acute or convalescent COVID-19.

CDR3 protein: CASRVDLSSYNEQFF. Written as DNA, the CDR3 is TGTGCCAGCAGGGTAGATCTTAGCTCCTACAATGAGCAGTTCTTC. The gene calls are TRBV6-5 and TRBJ2-1; no definite D call. This CDR3 region has 15 residues. The germline V gene encodes CDR1 MNHEY and CDR2 SVGAGI. The V end lost 6 bases, the J end lost 0 bases, and 12 bases lay between the germline ends.